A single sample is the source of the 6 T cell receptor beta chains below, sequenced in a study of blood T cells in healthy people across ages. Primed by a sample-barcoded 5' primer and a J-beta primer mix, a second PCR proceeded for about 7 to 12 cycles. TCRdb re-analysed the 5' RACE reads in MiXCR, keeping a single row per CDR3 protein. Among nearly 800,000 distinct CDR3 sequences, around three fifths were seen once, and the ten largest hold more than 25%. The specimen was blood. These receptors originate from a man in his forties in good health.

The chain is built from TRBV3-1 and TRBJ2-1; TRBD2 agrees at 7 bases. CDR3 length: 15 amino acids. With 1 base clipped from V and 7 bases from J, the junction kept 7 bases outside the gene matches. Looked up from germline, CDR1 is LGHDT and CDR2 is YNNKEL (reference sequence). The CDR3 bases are TGTGCCAGCAGCCAAGTTGGACTAGAGGTTAATGAGCAGTTCTTC. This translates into CASSQVGLEVNEQFF.

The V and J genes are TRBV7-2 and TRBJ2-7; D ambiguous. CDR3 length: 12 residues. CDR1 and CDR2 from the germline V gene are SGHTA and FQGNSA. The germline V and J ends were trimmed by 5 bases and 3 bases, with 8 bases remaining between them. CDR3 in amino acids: CASSAQNYEQYF. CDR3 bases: TGTGCCAGCAGCGCACAGAACTACGAGCAGTACTTC.

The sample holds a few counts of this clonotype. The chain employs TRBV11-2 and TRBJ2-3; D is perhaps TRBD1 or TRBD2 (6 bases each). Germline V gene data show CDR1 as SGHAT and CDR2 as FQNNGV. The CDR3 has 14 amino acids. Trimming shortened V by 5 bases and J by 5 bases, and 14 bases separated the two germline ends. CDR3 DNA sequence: TGTGCCAGCAGCCCGAGGGGGGCGAGAGATACGCAGTATTTT. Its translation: CASSPRGARDTQYF. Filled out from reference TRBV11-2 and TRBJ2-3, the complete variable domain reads EAGVAQSPRYKIIEKRQSVAFWCNPISGHATLYWYQQILGQGPKLLIQFQNNGVVDDSQLPKDRFSAERLKGVDSTLKIQPAKLEDSAVYLCASSPRGARDTQYFGPGTRLTVL.

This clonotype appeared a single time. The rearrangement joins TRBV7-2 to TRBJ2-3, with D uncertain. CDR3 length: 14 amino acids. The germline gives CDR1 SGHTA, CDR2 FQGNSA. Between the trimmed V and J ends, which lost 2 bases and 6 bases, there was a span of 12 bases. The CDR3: CASSLMRSQDTQYF. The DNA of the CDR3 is TGTGCCAGCAGCTTAATGAGGAGTCAGGATACGCAGTATTTT. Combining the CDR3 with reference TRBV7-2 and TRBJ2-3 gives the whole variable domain GAGVSQSPSNKVTEKGKDVELRCDPISGHTALYWYRQSLGQGLEFLIYFQGNSAPDKSGLPSDRFSAERTGGSVSTLTIQRTQQEDSAVYLCASSLMRSQDTQYFGPGTRLTVL.

The CDR3 region has the DNA TGTGCCAGGCCCTCTCGAGGGAGATCCAGGGGTGTCACAGATACGCAGTATTTT. It is translated as CARPSRGRSRGVTDTQYF. The rearrangement uses TRBV6-8 and TRBJ2-3; perhaps TRBD1 as D (6 bases). This CDR3 is built from 18 residues. Germline CDR1 MNHGY, CDR2 SAAAGT. The V end lost 9 bases, the J end lost 2 bases, and 27 bases lay between the germline ends.

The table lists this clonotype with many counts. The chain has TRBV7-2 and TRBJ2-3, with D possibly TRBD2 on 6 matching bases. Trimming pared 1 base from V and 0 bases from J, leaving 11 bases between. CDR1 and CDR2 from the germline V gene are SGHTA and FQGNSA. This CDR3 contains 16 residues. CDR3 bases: TGTGCCAGCAGCTTAGTTGGCGGGGCAAGCACAGATACGCAGTATTTT. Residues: CASSLVGGASTDTQYF.